The text below deals with one T cell receptor beta chain. The record originates from a study of blood T cells in healthy people across ages. PCR was performed a second time for 7 to 11 cycles using a sample-barcoded 5' primer and a J-beta primer mix. TCRdb reanalysed the 5' RACE reads using MiXCR and keeps one entry per CDR3 protein. Among hundreds of thousands of distinct CDR3 sequences listed, under 70% were seen once. V lost 6 bases and J lost 8, with 13 bases in between. Germline CDR1 reads DFQATT; CDR2 reads SNEGSKA (reference sequence). The CDR3 is 11 amino acids. This TCR came from a man between 60 and 75 years old in good health. Source material: blood. V is TRBV20-1 and J is TRBJ1-2; D gene unclear. In DNA, the CDR3 is TGCAGTGCCACAACCGGCACAGGCTACACCTTC. This gives the protein CSATTGTGYTF.